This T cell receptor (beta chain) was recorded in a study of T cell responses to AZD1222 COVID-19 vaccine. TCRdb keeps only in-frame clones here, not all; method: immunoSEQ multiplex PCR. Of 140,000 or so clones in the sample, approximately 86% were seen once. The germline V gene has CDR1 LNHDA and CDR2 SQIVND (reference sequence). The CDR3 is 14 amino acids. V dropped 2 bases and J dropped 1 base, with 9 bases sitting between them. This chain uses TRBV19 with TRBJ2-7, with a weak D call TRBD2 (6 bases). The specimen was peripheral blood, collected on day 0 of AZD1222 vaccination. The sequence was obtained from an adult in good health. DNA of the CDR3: TGTGCCAGTAGTATAACGGGAGCTTCCTACGAGCAGTACTTC. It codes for CASSITGASYEQYF.